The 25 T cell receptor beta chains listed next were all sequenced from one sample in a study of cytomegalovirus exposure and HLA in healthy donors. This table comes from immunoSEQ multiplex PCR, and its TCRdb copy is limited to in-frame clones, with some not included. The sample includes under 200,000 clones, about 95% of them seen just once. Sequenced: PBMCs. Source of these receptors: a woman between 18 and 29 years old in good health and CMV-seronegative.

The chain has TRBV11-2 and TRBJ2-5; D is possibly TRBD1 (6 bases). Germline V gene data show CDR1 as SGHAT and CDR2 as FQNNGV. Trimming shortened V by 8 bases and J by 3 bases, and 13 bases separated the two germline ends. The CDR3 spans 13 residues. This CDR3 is CASQTQGKETQYF. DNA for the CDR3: TGTGCCAGCCAGACCCAGGGGAAAGAGACCCAGTACTTC.

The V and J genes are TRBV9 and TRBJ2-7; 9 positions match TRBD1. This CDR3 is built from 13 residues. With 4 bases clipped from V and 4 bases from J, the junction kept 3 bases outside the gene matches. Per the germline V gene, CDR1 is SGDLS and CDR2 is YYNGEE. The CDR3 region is CASSSDRGYEQYF. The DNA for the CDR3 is TGTGCCAGCAGCTCGGACAGGGGTTACGAGCAGTACTTC.

CDR3 nucleotides: TGCGCCAGCAGCTTGGACAGCATGAACACTGAAGCTTTCTTT. This sequence encodes CASSLDSMNTEAFF. The J gene is TRBJ1-1, the V gene TRBV5-1; unclear D gene. Trimming took 0 bases from V and 0 from J, leaving 6 bases between them. The CDR3 has 14 residues. Germline loops: CDR1 SGHRS, CDR2 YFSETQ.

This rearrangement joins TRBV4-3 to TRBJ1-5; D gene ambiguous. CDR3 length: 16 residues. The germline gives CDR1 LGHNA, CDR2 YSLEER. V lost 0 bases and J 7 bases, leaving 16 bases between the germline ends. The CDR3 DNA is TGCGCCAGCAGCCAAGATTGGGCGGGGTCCAACCAGCCCCAGCATTTT. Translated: CASSQDWAGSNQPQHF.

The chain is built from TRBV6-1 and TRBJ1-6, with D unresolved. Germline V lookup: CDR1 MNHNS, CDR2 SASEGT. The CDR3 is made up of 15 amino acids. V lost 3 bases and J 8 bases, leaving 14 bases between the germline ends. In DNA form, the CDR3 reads TGTGCCAGCAGTGAGATTCAGGCCCACCATTCACCCCTCCACTTT. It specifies CASSEIQAHHSPLHF.

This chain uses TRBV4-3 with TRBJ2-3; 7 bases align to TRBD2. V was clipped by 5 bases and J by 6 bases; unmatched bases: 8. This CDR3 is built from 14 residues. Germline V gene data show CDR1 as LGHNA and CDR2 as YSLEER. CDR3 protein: CASSELAYWDTQYF. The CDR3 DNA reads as TGCGCCAGCAGCGAACTAGCGTACTGGGATACGCAGTATTTT.

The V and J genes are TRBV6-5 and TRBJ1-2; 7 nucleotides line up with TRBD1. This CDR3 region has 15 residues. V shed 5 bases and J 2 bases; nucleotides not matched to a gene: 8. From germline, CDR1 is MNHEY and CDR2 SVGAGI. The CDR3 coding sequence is TGTGCCAGCAGTAGGACAGGTTTGGGGAACTATGGCTACACCTTC. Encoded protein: CASSRTGLGNYGYTF.

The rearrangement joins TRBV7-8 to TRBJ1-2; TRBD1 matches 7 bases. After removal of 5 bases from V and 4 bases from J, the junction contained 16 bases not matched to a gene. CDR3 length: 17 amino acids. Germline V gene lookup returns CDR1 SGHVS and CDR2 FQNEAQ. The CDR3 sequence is CASSPAGGTDPSYGYTF. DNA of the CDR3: TGTGCCAGCAGCCCAGCGGGTGGGACAGACCCTTCCTATGGCTACACCTTC.

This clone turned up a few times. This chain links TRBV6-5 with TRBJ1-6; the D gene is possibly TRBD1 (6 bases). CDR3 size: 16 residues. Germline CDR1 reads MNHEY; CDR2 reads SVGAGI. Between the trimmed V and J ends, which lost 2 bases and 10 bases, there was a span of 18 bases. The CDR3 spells CASSYALGQTLSPLHF. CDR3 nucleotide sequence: TGTGCCAGCAGTTACGCCCTTGGACAGACATTGTCACCCCTCCACTTT.

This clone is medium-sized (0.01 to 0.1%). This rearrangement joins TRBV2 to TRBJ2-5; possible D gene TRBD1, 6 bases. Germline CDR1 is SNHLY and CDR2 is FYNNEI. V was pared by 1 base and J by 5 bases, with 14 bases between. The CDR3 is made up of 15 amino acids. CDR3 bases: TGTGCCAGCAGTGAAGAAGTGGGGGCCGGGGAGACCCAGTACTTC. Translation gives CASSEEVGAGETQYF. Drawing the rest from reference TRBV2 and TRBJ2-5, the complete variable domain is EPEVTQTPSHQVTQMGQEVILRCVPISNHLYFYWYRQILGQKVEFLVSFYNNEISEKSEIFDDQFSVERPDGSNFTLKIRSTKLEDSAMYFCASSEEVGAGETQYFGPGTRLLVL.

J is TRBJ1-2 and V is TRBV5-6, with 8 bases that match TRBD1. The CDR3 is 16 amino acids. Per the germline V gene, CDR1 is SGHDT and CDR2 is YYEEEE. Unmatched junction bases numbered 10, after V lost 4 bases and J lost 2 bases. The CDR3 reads CASSVDIDRGNYGYTF. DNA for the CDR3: TGTGCCAGCAGCGTTGATATAGACAGGGGAAACTATGGCTACACCTTC. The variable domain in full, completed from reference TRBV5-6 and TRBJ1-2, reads DAGVTQSPTHLIKTRGQQVTLRCSPKSGHDTVSWYQQALGQGPQFIFQYYEEEERQRGNFPDRFSGHQFPNYSSELNVNALLLGDSALYLCASSVDIDRGNYGYTFGSGTRLTVV.

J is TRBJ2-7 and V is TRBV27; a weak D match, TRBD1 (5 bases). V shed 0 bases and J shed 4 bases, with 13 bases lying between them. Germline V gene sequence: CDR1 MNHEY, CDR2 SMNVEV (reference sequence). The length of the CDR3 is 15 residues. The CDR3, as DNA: TGTGCCAGCAGTTTATCAGGGGATCCCTTTTACGAGCAGTACTTC. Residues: CASSLSGDPFYEQYF.

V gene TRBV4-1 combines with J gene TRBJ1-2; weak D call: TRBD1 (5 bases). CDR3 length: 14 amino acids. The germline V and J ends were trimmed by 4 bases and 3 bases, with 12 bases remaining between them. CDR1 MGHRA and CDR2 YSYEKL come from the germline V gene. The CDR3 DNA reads TGCGCCAGCAGCCCCTTGCGGGGGGACTATGGCTACACCTTC. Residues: CASSPLRGDYGYTF.

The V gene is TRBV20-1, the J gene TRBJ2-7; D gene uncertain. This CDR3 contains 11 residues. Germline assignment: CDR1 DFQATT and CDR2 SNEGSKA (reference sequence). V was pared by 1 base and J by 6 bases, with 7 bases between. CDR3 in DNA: TGCAGTGCTAGAGGAGGCAGCGAGCAGTACTTC. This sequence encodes CSARGGSEQYF.

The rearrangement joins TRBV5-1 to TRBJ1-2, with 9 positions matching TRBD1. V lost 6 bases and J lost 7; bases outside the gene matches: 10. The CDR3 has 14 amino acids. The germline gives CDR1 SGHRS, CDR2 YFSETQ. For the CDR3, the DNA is TGCGCCAGCACCCCCTCGGGACAGGGCTTTGGCTACACCTTC. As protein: CASTPSGQGFGYTF.

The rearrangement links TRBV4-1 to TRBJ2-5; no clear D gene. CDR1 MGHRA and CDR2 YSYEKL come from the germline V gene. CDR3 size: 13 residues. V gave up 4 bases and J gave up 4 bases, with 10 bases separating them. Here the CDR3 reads CASSRLRGETQYF. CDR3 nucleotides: TGCGCCAGCAGCCGACTGAGAGGAGAGACCCAGTACTTC.

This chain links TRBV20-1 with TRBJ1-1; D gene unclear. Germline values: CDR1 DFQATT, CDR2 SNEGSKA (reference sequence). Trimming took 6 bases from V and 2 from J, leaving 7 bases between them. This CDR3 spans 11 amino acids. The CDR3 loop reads CSAASNTEAFF. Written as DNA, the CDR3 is TGCAGTGCGGCTAGCAACACTGAAGCTTTCTTT.

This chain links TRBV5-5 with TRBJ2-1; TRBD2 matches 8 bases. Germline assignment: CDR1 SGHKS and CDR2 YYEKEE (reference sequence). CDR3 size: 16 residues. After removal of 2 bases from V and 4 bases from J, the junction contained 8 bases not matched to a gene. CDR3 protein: CASSFAVAGLYNEQFF. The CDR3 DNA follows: TGTGCCAGCAGCTTTGCCGTAGCGGGGCTATACAATGAGCAGTTCTTC.

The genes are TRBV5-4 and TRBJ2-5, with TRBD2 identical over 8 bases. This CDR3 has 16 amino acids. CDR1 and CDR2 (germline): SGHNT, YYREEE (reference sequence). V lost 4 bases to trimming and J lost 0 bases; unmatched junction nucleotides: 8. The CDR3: CASSLNAGGNQETQYF. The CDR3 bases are TGTGCCAGCAGCCTAAATGCGGGGGGAAACCAAGAGACCCAGTACTTC. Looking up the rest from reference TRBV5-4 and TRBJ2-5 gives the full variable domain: ETGVTQSPTHLIKTRGQQVTLRCSSQSGHNTVSWYQQALGQGPQFIFQYYREEENGRGNFPPRFSGLQFPNYSSELNVNALELDDSALYLCASSLNAGGNQETQYFGPGTRLLVL.

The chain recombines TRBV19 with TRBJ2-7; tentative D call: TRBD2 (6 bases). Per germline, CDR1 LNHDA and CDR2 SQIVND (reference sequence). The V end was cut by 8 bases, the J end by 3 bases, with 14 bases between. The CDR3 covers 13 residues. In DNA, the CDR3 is TGTGCCAGTGCACCGGGAGAACTCTACGAGCAGTACTTC. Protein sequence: CASAPGELYEQYF.

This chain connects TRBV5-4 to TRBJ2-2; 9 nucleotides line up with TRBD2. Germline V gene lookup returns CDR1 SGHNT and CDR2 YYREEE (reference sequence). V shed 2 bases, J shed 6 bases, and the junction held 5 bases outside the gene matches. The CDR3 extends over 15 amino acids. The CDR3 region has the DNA TGTGCCAGCAGCTTCCTAGCGGGGAGTGCCGGGGAGCTGTTTTTT. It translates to CASSFLAGSAGELFF. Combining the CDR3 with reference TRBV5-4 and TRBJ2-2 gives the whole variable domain ETGVTQSPTHLIKTRGQQVTLRCSSQSGHNTVSWYQQALGQGPQFIFQYYREEENGRGNFPPRFSGLQFPNYSSELNVNALELDDSALYLCASSFLAGSAGELFFGEGSRLTVL.

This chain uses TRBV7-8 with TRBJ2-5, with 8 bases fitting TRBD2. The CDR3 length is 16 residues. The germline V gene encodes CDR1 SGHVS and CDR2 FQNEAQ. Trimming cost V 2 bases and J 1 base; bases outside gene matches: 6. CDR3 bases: TGTGCCAGCAGCTTACGGGCGGGGGGCTTCCAAGAGACCCAGTACTTC. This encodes CASSLRAGGFQETQYF.

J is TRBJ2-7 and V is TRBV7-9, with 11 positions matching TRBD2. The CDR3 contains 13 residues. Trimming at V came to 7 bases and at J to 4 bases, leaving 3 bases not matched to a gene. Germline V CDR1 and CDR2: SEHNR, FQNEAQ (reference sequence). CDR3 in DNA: TGTGCCAGCACCCCTAGCGGGGGGTACGAGCAGTACTTC. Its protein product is CASTPSGGYEQYF.

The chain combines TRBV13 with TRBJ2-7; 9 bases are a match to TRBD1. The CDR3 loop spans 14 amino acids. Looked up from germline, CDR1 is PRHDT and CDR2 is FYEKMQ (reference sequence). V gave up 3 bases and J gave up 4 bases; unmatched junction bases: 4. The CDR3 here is CASSFTGGKYEQYF. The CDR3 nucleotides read TGTGCCAGCAGCTTTACAGGGGGCAAGTACGAGCAGTACTTC. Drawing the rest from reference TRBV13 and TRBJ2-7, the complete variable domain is AAGVIQSPRHLIKEKRETATLKCYPIPRHDTVYWYQQGPGQDPQFLISFYEKMQSDKGSIPDRFSAQQFSDYHSELNMSSLELGDSALYFCASSFTGGKYEQYFGPGTRLTVT.

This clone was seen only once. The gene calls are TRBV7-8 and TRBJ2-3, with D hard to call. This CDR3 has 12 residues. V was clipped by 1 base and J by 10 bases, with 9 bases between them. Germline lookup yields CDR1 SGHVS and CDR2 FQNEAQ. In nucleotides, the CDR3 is TGTGCCAGCAGCTTAGATCAAGCTCCGCAGTATTTT. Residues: CASSLDQAPQYF.